This T cell receptor (beta chain) was recovered during a study of metastatic and nonmetastatic thyroid tumors. Study at large: A comparison of repertoires was made across blood and tumor or nodule tissue from malignant and benign thyroid patients.

TCRdb reanalyzed the PCR reads with MiXCR. The repertoire includes about 20,000 clones, 24% of them detected once, and more than 5.5% sits in the top ten. This clone is medium-sized by share. The V gene end was trimmed by 5 bases and the J gene end by 2 bases; junction bases not matched to a gene: 8. Germline CDR1 MNHNS, CDR2 SASEGT. CDR3 length: 15 amino acids. Treatment of any kind had been given to no patient before thyroid surgery. This receptor was taken from a female donor with papillary thyroid cancer or a benign thyroid nodule (not recorded which). Some clones in this sample may be carry-over from other donors' samples. The chain employs TRBV6-1 and TRBJ2-7, with 8 bases matching TRBD1. The sample taken for sequencing was tumor tissue. The CDR3 bases are TGTGCCAGCAGTCCGCGGGACAGGACTACCTACGAGCAGTACTTC. This gives the protein CASSPRDRTTYEQYF.